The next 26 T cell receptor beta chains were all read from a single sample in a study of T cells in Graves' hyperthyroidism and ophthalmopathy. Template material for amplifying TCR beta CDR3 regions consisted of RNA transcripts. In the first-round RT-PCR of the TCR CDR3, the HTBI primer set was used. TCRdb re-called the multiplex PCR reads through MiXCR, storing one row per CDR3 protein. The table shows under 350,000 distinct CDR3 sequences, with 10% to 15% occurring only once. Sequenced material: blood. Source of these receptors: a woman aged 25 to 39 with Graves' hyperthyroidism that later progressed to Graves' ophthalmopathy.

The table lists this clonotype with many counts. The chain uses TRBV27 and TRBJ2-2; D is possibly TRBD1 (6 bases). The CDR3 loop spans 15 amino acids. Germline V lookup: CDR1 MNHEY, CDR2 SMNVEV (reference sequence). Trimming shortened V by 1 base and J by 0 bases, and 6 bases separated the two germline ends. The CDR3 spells CASSLWTANTGELFF. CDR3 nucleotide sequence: TGTGCCAGCAGTTTATGGACAGCGAACACCGGGGAGCTGTTTTTT.

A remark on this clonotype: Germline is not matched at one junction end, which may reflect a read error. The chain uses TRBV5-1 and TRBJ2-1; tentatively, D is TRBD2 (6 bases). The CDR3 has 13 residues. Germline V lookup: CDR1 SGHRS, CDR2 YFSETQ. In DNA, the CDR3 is TGCGCCGGCAGCTTGGGAGGATACAATGAGCAGTTCTTC. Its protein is CAGSLGGYNEQFF.

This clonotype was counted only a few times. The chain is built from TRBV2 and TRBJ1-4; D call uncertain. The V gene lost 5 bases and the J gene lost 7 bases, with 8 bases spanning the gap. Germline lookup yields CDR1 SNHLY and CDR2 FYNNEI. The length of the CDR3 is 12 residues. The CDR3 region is CASSPLVEKLFF. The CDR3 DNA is TGTGCCAGCAGTCCATTAGTTGAAAAACTGTTTTTT.

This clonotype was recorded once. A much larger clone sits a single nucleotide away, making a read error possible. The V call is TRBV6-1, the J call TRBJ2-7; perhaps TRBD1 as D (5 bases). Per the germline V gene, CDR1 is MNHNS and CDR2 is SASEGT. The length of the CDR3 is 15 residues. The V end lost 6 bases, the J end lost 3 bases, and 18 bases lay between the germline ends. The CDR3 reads CASSNQGPSLYEQYF. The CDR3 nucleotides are TGTGCCAGCAGCAACCAGGGTCCCTCCCTCTACGAGCAGTACTTC.

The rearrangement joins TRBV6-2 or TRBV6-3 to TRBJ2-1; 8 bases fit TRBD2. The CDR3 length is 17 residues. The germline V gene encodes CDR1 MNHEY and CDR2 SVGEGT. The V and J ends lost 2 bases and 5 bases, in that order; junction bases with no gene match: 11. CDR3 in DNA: TGTGCCAGCAGTTACGCCCTCGGAGCGGGAGCGGACAATGAGCAGTTCTTC. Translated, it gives CASSYALGAGADNEQFF.

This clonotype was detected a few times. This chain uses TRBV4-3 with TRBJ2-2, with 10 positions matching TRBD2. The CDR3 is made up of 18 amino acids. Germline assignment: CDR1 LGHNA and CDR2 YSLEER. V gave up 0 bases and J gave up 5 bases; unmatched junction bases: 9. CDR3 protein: CASSQESLAGVRTGELFF. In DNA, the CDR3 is TGCGCCAGCAGCCAAGAGAGCCTAGCGGGAGTAAGAACCGGGGAGCTGTTTTTT.

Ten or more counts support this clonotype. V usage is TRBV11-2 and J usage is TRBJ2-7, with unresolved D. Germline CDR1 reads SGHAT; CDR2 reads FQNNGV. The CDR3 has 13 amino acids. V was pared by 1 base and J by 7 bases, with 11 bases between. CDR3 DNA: TGTGCCAGCAGCTTAGGGCAGCCTAGTGAGCAGTACTTC. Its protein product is CASSLGQPSEQYF.

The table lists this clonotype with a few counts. CDR3 sequence: CATSRGGAIDTQYF. The CDR3 DNA reads TGTGCCACCAGCAGGGGGGGTGCGATAGATACGCAGTATTTT. The chain uses TRBV15 and TRBJ2-3; possibly TRBD2 for D (6 bases). Germline CDR1 and CDR2: LNHNV and YYDKDF (reference sequence). Trimming shortened V by 3 bases and J by 5 bases, and 12 bases separated the two germline ends. The CDR3 extends over 14 amino acids.

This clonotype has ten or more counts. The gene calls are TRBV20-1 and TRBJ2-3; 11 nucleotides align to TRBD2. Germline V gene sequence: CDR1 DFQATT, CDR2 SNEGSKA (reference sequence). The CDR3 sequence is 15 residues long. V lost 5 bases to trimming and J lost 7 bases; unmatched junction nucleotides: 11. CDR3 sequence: CSAGGSASGRNTQYF. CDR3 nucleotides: TGCAGTGCTGGGGGGTCGGCTAGCGGGAGGAATACGCAGTATTTT.

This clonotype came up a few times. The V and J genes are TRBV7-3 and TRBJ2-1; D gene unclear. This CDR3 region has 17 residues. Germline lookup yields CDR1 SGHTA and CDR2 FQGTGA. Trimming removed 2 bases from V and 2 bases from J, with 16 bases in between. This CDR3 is CASSLAPPDVAYNEQFF. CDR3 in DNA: TGTGCCAGCAGCTTAGCCCCCCCGGACGTAGCCTACAATGAGCAGTTCTTC.

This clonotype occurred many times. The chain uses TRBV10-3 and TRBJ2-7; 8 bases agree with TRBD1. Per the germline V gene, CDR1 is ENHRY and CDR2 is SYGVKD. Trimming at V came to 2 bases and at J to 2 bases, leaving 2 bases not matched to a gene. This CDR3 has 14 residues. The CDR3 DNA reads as TGTGCCATCAGTGAGCGGACAGGGCCCTACGAGCAGTACTTC. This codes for CAISERTGPYEQYF.

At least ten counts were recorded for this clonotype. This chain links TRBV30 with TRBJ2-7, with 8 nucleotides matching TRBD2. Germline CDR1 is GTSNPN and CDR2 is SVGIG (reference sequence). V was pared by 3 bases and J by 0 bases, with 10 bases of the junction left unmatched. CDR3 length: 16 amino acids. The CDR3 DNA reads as TGTGCCTGGAGCGGGGGGGGAGGCTTGAGCTCCTACGAGCAGTACTTC. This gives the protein CAWSGGGGLSSYEQYF.

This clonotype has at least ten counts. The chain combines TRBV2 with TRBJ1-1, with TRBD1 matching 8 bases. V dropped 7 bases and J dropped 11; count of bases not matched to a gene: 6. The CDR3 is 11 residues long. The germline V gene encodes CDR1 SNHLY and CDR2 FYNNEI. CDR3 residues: CASTATGEAFF. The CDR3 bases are TGTGCCAGCACGGCGACAGGGGAGGCTTTCTTT.

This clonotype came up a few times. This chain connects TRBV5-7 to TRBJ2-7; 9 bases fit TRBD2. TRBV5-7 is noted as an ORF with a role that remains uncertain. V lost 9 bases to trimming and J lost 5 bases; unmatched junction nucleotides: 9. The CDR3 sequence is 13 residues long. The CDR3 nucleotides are TGTGCCACTCCGGGACTAGCTCCCAACGAGCAGTACTTC. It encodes CATPGLAPNEQYF.

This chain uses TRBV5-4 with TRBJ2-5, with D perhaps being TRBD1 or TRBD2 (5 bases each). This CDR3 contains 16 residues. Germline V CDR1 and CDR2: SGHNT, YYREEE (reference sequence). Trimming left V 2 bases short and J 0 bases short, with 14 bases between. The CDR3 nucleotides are TGTGCCAGCAGCTTCGGAGACGGGACGTACCAAGAGACCCAGTACTTC. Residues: CASSFGDGTYQETQYF.

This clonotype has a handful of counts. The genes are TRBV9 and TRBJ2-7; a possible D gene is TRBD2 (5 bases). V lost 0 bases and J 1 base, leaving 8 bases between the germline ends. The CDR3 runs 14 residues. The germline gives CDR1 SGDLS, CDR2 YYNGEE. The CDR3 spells CASSVEPGSYEQYF. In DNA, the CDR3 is TGTGCCAGCAGCGTAGAACCGGGGTCCTACGAGCAGTACTTC.

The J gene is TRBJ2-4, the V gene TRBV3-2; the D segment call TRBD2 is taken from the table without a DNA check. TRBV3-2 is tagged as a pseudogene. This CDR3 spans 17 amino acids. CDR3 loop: CASSQDPAVIAKNIQYF. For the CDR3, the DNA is TGTGCCAGCAGCCAAGATCCAGCGGTTATAGCCAAAAACATTCAGTACTTC.

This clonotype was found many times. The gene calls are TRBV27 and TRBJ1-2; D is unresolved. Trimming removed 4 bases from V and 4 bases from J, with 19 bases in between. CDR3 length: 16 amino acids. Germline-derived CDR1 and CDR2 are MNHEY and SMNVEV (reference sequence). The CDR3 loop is CASSSPGVNPFYGYTF. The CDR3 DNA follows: TGTGCCAGCAGTTCCCCCGGGGTTAATCCTTTCTATGGCTACACCTTC.

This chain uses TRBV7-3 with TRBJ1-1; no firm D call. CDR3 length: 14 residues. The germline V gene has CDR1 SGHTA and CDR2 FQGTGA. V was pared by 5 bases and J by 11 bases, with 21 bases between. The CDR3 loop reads CASSPDGGVFFAFF. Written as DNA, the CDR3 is TGTGCCAGCAGCCCGGACGGCGGTGTGTTTTTCGCTTTCTTT.

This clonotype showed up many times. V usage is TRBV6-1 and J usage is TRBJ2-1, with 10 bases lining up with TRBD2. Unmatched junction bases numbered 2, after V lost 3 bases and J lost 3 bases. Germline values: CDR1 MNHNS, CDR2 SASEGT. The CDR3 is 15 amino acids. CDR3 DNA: TGTGCCAGCAGTGATCCTAGCGGGAGCTACAATGAGCAGTTCTTC. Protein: CASSDPSGSYNEQFF.

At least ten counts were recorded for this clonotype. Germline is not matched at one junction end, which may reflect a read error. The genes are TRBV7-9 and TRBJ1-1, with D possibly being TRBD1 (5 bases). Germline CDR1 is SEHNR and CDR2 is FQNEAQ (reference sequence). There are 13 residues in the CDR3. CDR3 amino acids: CASAGTQNTEALF. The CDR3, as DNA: TGTGCCAGCGCCGGGACGCAGAACACTGAAGCTCTCTTT. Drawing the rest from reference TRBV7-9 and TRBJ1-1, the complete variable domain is DTGVSQNPRHKITKRGQNVTFRCDPISEHNRLYWYRQTLGQGPEFLTYFQNEAQLEKSRLLSDRFSAERPKGSFSTLEIQRTEQGDSAMYLCASAGTQNTEALFGQGTRLTVV.

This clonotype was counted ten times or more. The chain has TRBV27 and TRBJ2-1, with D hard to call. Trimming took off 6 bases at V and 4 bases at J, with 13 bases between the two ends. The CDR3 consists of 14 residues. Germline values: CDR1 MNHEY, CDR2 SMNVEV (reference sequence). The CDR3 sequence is CASSPAGLYNEQFF. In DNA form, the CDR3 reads TGTGCCAGCAGCCCCGCCGGGCTATACAATGAGCAGTTCTTC.

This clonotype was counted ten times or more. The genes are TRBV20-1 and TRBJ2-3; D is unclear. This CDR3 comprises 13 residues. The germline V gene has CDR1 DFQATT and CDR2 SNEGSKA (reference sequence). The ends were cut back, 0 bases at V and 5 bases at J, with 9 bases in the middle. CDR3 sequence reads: CSARDDFQDTQYF. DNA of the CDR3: TGCAGTGCTAGAGATGACTTCCAAGATACGCAGTATTTT.

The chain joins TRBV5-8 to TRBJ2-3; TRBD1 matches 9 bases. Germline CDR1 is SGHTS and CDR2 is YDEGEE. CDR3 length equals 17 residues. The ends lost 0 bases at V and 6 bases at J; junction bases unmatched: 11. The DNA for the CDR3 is TGTGCCAGCAGCTTGGTAACCGGGACAGGGAGGTCGGATACGCAGTATTTT. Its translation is CASSLVTGTGRSDTQYF.

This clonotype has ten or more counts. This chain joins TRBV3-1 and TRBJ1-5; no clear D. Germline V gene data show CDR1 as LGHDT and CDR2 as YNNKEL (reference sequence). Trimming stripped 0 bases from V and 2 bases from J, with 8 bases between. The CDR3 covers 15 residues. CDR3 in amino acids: CASSQEGLGNQPQHF. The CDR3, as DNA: TGTGCCAGCAGCCAAGAAGGGTTGGGCAATCAGCCCCAGCATTTT.

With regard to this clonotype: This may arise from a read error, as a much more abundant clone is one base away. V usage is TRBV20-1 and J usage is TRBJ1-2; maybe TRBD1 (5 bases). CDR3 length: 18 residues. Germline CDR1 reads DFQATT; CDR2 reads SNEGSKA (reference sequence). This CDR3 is CSAGDTETVAGIRGGYTF. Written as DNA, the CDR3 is TGCAGTGCTGGAGATACAGAGACAGTTGCGGGCATTAGAGGGGGCTACACCTTC.